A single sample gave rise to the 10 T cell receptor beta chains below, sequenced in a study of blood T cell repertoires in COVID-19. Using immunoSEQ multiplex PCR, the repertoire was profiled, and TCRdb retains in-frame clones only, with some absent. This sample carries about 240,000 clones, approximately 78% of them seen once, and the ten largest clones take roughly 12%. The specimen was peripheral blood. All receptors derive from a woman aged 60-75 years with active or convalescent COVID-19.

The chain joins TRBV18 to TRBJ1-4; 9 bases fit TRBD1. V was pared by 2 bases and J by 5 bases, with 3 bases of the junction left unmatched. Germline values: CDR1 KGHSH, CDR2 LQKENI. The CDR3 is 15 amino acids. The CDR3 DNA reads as TGTGCCAGCTCACCAATGGGACAGGGCAATGAAAAACTGTTTTTT. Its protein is CASSPMGQGNEKLFF.

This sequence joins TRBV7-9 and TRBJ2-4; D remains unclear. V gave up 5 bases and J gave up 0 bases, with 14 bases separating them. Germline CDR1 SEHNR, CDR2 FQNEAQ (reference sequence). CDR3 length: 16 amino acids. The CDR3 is CASSVGGVIAKNIQYF. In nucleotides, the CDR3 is TGTGCCAGCAGCGTAGGTGGAGTTATAGCCAAAAACATTCAGTACTTC.

This CDR3 reads CASSFGENYGYTF. The CDR3 DNA follows: TGTGCCAGCAGTTTCGGGGAAAACTATGGCTACACCTTC. The genes are TRBV12-3 or TRBV12-4 and TRBJ1-2; no clear D gene. The CDR3 totals 13 residues. The ends were cut back, 3 bases at V and 2 bases at J, with 7 bases in the middle.

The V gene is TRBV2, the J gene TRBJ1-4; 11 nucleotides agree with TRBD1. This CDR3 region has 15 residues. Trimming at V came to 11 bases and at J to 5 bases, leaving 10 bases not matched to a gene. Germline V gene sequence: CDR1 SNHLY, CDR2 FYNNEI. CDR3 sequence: CAGRGQGALNEKLFF. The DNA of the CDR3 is TGTGCCGGCCGAGGACAGGGGGCCCTAAATGAAAAACTGTTTTTT.

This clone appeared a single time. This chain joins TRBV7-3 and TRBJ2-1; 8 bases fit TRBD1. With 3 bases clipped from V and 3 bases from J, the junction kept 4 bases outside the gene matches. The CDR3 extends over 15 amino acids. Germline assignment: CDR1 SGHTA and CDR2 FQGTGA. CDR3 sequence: CASSLAGGNYNEQFF. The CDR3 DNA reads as TGTGCCAGCAGCTTGGCAGGGGGCAACTACAATGAGCAGTTCTTC.

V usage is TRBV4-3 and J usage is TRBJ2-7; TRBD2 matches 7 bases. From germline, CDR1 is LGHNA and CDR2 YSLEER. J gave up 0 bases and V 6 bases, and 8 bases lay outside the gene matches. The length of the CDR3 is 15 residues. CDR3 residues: CASSRGDGISYEQYF. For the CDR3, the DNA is TGCGCCAGCAGTCGGGGGGACGGGATCTCCTACGAGCAGTACTTC.

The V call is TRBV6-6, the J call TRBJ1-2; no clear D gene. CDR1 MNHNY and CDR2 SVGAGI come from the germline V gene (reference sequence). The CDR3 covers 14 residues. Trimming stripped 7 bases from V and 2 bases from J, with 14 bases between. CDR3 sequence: CASKLGENNYGYTF. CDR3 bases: TGTGCCAGCAAACTCGGAGAGAACAACTATGGCTACACCTTC.

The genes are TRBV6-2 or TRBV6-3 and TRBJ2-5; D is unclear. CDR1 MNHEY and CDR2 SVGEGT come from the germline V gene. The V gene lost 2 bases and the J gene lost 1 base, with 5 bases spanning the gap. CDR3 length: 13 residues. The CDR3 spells CASSYRIQETQYF. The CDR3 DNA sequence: TGTGCCAGCAGTTACCGTATCCAAGAGACCCAGTACTTC.

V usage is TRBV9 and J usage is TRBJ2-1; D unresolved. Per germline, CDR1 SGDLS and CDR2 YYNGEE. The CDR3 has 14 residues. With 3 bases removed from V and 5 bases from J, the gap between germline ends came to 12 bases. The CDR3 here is CASSAPEIHNEQFF. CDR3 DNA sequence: TGTGCCAGCAGCGCCCCGGAGATACACAATGAGCAGTTCTTC. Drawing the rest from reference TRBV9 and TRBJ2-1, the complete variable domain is DSGVTQTPKHLITATGQRVTLRCSPRSGDLSVYWYQQSLDQGLQFLIQYYNGEERAKGNILERFSAQQFPDLHSELNLSSLELGDSALYFCASSAPEIHNEQFFGPGTRLTVL.

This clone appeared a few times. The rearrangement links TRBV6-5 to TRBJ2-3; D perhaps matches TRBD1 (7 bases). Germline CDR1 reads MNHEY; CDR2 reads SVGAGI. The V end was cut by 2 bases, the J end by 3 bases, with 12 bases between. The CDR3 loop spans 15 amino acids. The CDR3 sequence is CASSYTTGRTDTQYF. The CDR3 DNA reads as TGTGCCAGCAGTTACACGACAGGGAGGACAGATACGCAGTATTTT.